This TCR beta chain is drawn from a study of shared clonotypes between healthy human individuals. Whole-study results and caveats: Sharing of clonotypes among donors was expected to vary with sequencing depth. Richness estimates generally favored naive over memory subsets.

The data were produced by immunoSEQ multiplex PCR, yet TCRdb's version contains in-frame clones alone and is incomplete. The sample shows roughly 1 million clones, roughly 75% of them seen only once. Concerning this clone: Antigen specificity is unknown.

The CDR3 is made up of 15 amino acids. CDR1 MDHEN and CDR2 SYDVKM come from the germline V gene. Trimming took off 6 bases at V and 0 bases at J, with 12 bases between the two ends. The TCR comes from a man younger than 30 in good health. Input material: memory CD4+ T cells sorted from blood. Regarding subset: CD45RA-negative fraction. The V gene is TRBV28, the J gene TRBJ1-5; D unresolved. CDR3 bases: TGTGCCAGCAGCCCAAGCGGAGATAGCAATCAGCCCCAGCATTTT. Translating gives CASSPSGDSNQPQHF.